This TCR beta chain was sequenced in a study of T cells in Graves' hyperthyroidism and ophthalmopathy. Graves' hyperthyroidism qualified as stable when ophthalmopathy did not progress within 18 months. Hyperthyroidism had been newly diagnosed in patients aged 18 to 65, and its duration was under 2 months. The CDR3 has 14 residues. From germline, CDR1 is DFQATT and CDR2 SNEGSKA (reference sequence). Losses at the gene ends were 2 bases for V and 3 bases for J; bases not matched to a gene: 7. What was amplified from RNA transcripts were TCR beta CDR3 regions. First-round RT-PCR targeting the TCR CDR3 was performed with the HTBI primer set. Using its own MiXCR run on the multiplex PCR reads, TCRdb lists one record per CDR3 protein. This sample has roughly 570,000 distinct CDR3 sequences, with around 45% found just once.

The TCR was taken from a woman younger than 35 with Graves' hyperthyroidism. The chain is built from TRBV20-1 and TRBJ2-7, with 7 bases aligning to TRBD1. Input material: peripheral blood or thyroid tissue (not recorded which). DNA for the CDR3: TGCAGTGCTAGACGACAGGGACCAAACTACGAGCAGTACTTC. Translation gives CSARRQGPNYEQYF.